This TCR beta chain was identified during a study of blood T cell repertoires in COVID-19 (dated by TCRdb to the early 2020s). The study in broad terms: Samples from collaborators originated in the United States, Italy and Spain and spanned both the acute and convalescent phases of COVID-19. The dataset comprised deeply sampled blood TCRbeta repertoires from subjects exposed to, actively infected with, or recovered from COVID-19. The repertoires were made available in a free public database intended to serve as a resource for research on the immune response to SARS-CoV-2. Where available, HLA class I and class II types were obtained from metadata supplied by the sample provider rather than from assay-based typing. The sample metadata nearly always contained a de-identified subject ID, COVID-19 status, age in years and sex. The material from the prospective study consisted of cDNA or gDNA derived from T cells, B-cell-depleted T cells, or PBMCs. The samples were drawn from the first 160 participants of the ongoing ImmuneRACE study and from roughly 1,300 subjects provided by 6 global collaborators.

Broad study findings and their caveats: The quantity of clinical and demographic metadata differed by source and by participant and was supplied without curation.

The immunoSEQ Assay, a bias-controlled multiplex PCR, was used to amplify TCRbeta CDR3 regions from genomic DNA. As for the original processing: The number of nucleated cells in each sample was estimated from the amplification of reference gene primers within the assay. To quantify the absolute abundance of each unique TCRbeta CDR3 rearrangement, sequence reads were collapsed and filtered. For each sample, productive Simpson clonality was calculated as the square root of Simpson's diversity index across productive rearrangements. The table comes from immuneACCESS by way of TCRdb, which keeps in-frame sequences with V and J called. Part of the clones is missing from these tables; in studies checked, under half for an unresolved V gene and the rest for unknown reasons. V and J calls and clone size follow that table, whereas D and trimming were derived from the DNA. A total of about 220,000 clones appear in this sample, about 80% of them only once. Of the sample, 2% to 3% falls within the top ten clones.

CDR1 is given as LNHDA and CDR2 as SQIVND, both from the germline V gene (reference sequence). The junction shows trimming of 3 bases on V and 3 bases on J, plus 15 bases between the germline ends. Including the terminal cysteine and phenylalanine, the CDR3 comprises 16 residues. CDR3 DNA is the only sequence kept; it has 48 bases, read in frame from the first base. For this clone: It lacks a known antigen. No base quality information exists; no much larger clone differs at one position.

Whole blood was collected in K2EDTA tubes by collaborating institutions according to the institutions' own protocols. For TCRbeta analysis, collaborators shipped samples in one of three forms: frozen whole blood, isolated PBMCs, or DNA extracted from either of those sample types. The clonotype was recovered from a woman aged 40-49 years with active or convalescent COVID-19. The chain links TRBV19 with TRBJ1-5; the D gene assignment is ambiguous. The sequenced sample was peripheral blood. At the DNA level, the sequence is TGTGCCAGTAGTATTTCAACATCAGGTACCAATCAGCCCCAGCATTTT. Its protein product is CASSISTSGTNQPQHF. The full variable domain, completed from the reference TRBV19 and TRBJ1-5 proteins outside the CDR3, reads DGGITQSPKYLFRKEGQNVTLSCEQNLNHDAMYWYRQDPGQGLRLIYYSQIVNDFQKGDIAEGYSVSREKKESFPLTVTSAQKNPTAFYLCASSISTSGTNQPQHFGDGTRLSIL.